The rows below give T cell receptor beta chains drawn from one sample of a study of T cell responses to AZD1222 COVID-19 vaccine. Some clones are missing from TCRdb's copy, which holds only in-frame ones; the method was immunoSEQ multiplex PCR. The data show approximately 160,000 clones, 90% to 95% seen once. The sample consisted of peripheral blood, taken on day 0 of AZD1222 vaccination. The receptors stem from an adult in good health. Each CDR3 is given with its conserved first and last residue. A D gene is named only where the DNA matches it firmly. The listing skips clone size in some rows; elsewhere it reads once, few, many or a size class.

v_gene,d_gene,j_gene,abundance,CDR3nt,CDR3aa
TRBV5-1,.,TRBJ2-5,.,TGCGCCAGCAGCTCCCGCAGAGAGACCCAGTACTTC,CASSSRRETQYF
TRBV13,.,TRBJ1-2,.,TGTGCCAGCAGCTCAGGGAGTAGGAGGGGTGGCTACACCTTC,CASSSGSRRGGYTF
TRBV6-5,.,TRBJ1-2,.,TGTGCCAGCAGTTACAGGGGCTTGGGAATCGGTGGCTACACCTTC,CASSYRGLGIGGYTF
TRBV29-1,.,TRBJ1-5,.,TGCAGCGTTCTGGACGGATTTAATCAGCCCCAGCATTTT,CSVLDGFNQPQHF
TRBV27,.,TRBJ1-4,.,TGTGCCAGCAGTTCCCTAGGAGCAACTAATGAAAAACTGTTTTTT,CASSSLGATNEKLFF
TRBV7-2,TRBD2,TRBJ2-1,.,TGTGCCAGCAGCCTTACGGGGACTAGCGGGGGGGTTCAGTTCTTC,CASSLTGTSGGVQFF
TRBV6-6,TRBD1,TRBJ2-7,once,TGTGCCAGCAGTTACGGCAGGGGGTCCTACGAGCAGTACTTC,CASSYGRGSYEQYF
TRBV4-2,TRBD1,TRBJ2-7,.,TGTGCCAGCAGCCAAGCCACAGGGGAATCCTACGAGCAGTACTTC,CASSQATGESYEQYF
TRBV28,TRBD1,TRBJ2-7,.,TGTGCCAGCAGCCGAACCCGGGACAGGGGGCTGTACGAGCAGTACTTC,CASSRTRDRGLYEQYF
TRBV28,.,TRBJ1-6,.,TGTGCCAGCGGTCAAACAGGGACTCTCGATAATTCACCCCTCCACTTT,CASGQTGTLDNSPLHF
TRBV12-3/TRBV12-4,.,TRBJ1-5,.,TGTGCCAGCAGTCGACAGGAGAATCAGCCCCAGCATTTT,CASSRQENQPQHF
TRBV28,TRBD1,TRBJ1-1,once,TGTGCCAGCAGGACGACAGGGGGCCCTAACAAGAACACTGAAGCTTTCTTT,CASRTTGGPNKNTEAFF
TRBV7-9,TRBD1,TRBJ1-1,.,TGTGCCAGCAGACGGGGACAGTCTAACACTGAAGCTTTCTTT,CASRRGQSNTEAFF
TRBV29-1,.,TRBJ1-2,.,TGCAGCGTCGACGGGGGAGCTAACTATGGCTACACCTTC,CSVDGGANYGYTF
TRBV6-2/TRBV6-3,TRBD1,TRBJ2-3,.,TGTGCCAGCAGCCCAAGACAGGGGGCTGATACGCAGTATTTT,CASSPRQGADTQYF
TRBV5-6,.,TRBJ2-6,once,TGTGCCAGCAGCTTGAACAGGAGGAGACGCTCTGGGGCCAACGTCCTGACTTTC,CASSLNRRRRSGANVLTF
TRBV7-2,.,TRBJ1-4,.,TGTGCCAGCAGCTTAGCGCGGGCAACTAATGAAAAACTGTTTTTT,CASSLARATNEKLFF
TRBV5-1,.,TRBJ2-5,.,TGCGCCAGCAGCTCGGGATCGGGTCGGCAAGAGACCCAGTACTTC,CASSSGSGRQETQYF
TRBV6-4,TRBD2,TRBJ2-3,.,TGTGCCAGCAGTGACTCAAGCGGGGGGCCCACAGATACGCAGTATTTT,CASSDSSGGPTDTQYF
TRBV15,.,TRBJ1-5,.,TGTGCCACCAGCAGAGATAGCAATGGGGGACGCAATCAGCCCCAGCATTTT,CATSRDSNGGRNQPQHF
TRBV2,.,TRBJ1-5,.,TGTGCCAGCAAAGCCCAACAGGGAGATCAGCCCCAGCATTTT,CASKAQQGDQPQHF
TRBV5-1,TRBD2,TRBJ2-5,.,TGCGCCAGCACCCTGGCGGCTAGCGGGGGCCAAGAGACCCAGTACTTC,CASTLAASGGQETQYF
TRBV7-2,.,TRBJ2-2,.,TGTGCCAGCAGTCTTCGTGGACCCGGGGAGCTGTTTTTT,CASSLRGPGELFF
TRBV18,.,TRBJ1-4,.,TGTGCCAGCTCACCCCAGGGGCATGAAAAACTGTTTTTT,CASSPQGHEKLFF
TRBV29-1,.,TRBJ1-6,.,TGCAGCGTTAAAGCGGACCTTAATTCACCCCTCCACTTT,CSVKADLNSPLHF
TRBV2,.,TRBJ1-4,.,TGTGCCAGCAGTGGAATGCGGGAGGCGGGAAAACTGTTTTTT,CASSGMREAGKLFF
TRBV4-2,.,TRBJ2-7,few,TGTGCCAGCAGCCCTCGGAGGGGGGACGAGCAGTACTTC,CASSPRRGDEQYF
TRBV19,.,TRBJ2-6,.,TGTGCCAGTAGTCCTATGCCGGGGCGGCTCTCTGGGGCCAACGTCCTGACTTTC,CASSPMPGRLSGANVLTF
TRBV2,.,TRBJ2-5,.,TGTGCCAGCAGTGAAGCGCGTGGGGCGGGGCAAGAGACCCAGTACTTC,CASSEARGAGQETQYF
TRBV19,.,TRBJ1-1,.,TGTGCCAGTAGTATAGGATTTGGCAGGTGGGGCACTGAAGCTTTCTTT,CASSIGFGRWGTEAFF
TRBV4-3,TRBD1,TRBJ1-6,.,TGCGCCAGCAGCCAAGCCCGGAACAGGGGTTGGTCACCCCTCCACTTT,CASSQARNRGWSPLHF
TRBV12-3/TRBV12-4,.,TRBJ1-4,.,TGTGCCAGCAGTTTAGTCAGCGAAAAACTGTTTTTT,CASSLVSEKLFF
TRBV19,.,TRBJ1-1,.,TGTGCCAGTACCCTTCGGGTCTCGGCTGAAGCTTTCTTT,CASTLRVSAEAFF
TRBV11-3,.,TRBJ1-4,.,TGTGCCAGCAGCTTAGAAGGGTCCCGAGAAAAACTGTTTTTT,CASSLEGSREKLFF
TRBV3-1/TRBV3-2,.,TRBJ2-5,.,TGTGCCAGCAGACTAGTGTCAACAGAGACCCAGTACTTC,CASRLVSTETQYF
TRBV6-6,TRBD1,TRBJ2-1,.,TGTGCCAGCAGTCCAAGGACAGGCCCTAATGAGCAGTTCTTC,CASSPRTGPNEQFF
TRBV5-1,.,TRBJ2-7,.,TGCGCCAGCAGCTTGTCCGACTACGAGCAGTACTTC,CASSLSDYEQYF
TRBV6-1,.,TRBJ1-6,.,TGTGCCAGCAGTGATACGGGAAGCTCCTATAATTCACCCCTCCACTTT,CASSDTGSSYNSPLHF
TRBV7-9,.,TRBJ1-3,.,TGTGCCAGCAGCTTAGCGGGACGGTTGGGCCACACCATATATTTT,CASSLAGRLGHTIYF
TRBV7-2,.,TRBJ1-6,.,TGTGCCAGCAGCTTCCTGTCCTATAATTCACCCCTCCACTTT,CASSFLSYNSPLHF
TRBV28,.,TRBJ1-1,once,TGTGCCAGCGTATTTATCACTGAAGCTTTCTTT,CASVFITEAFF
TRBV12-5,.,TRBJ2-2,.,TGTGCTAGTGGTTCCCTACCATCGCCGAACACCGGGGAGCTGTTTTTT,CASGSLPSPNTGELFF
TRBV5-1,TRBD2,TRBJ2-3,once,TGCGCCAGCAGCTTGGTAATCCCAGCGGGAGCAGATACGCAGTATTTT,CASSLVIPAGADTQYF
TRBV18,.,TRBJ1-5,.,TGTGCCAGCTCACCAGGAAGGGAGGGACAGCCCCAGCATTTT,CASSPGREGQPQHF
TRBV13,TRBD1,TRBJ2-5,.,TGTGCCAGCAAGACAGGGTTGGAGGAGACCCAGTACTTC,CASKTGLEETQYF